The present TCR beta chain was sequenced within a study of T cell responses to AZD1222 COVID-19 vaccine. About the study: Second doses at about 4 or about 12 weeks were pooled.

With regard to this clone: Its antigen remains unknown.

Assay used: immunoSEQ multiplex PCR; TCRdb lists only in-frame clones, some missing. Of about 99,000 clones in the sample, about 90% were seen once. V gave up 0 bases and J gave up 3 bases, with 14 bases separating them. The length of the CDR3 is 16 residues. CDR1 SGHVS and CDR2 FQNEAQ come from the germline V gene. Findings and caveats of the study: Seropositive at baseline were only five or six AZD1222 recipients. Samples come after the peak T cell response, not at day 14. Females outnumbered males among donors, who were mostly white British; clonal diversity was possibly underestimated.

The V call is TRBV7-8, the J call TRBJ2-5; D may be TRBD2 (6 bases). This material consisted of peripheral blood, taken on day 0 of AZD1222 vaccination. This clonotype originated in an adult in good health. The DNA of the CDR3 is TGTGCCAGCAGCTTAGCGCGGGTCGGGGGTAAAGAGACCCAGTACTTC. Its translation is CASSLARVGGKETQYF.